These T cell receptor beta chains were read from a single sample in a study of shared clonotypes between healthy human individuals. The data were produced by immunoSEQ multiplex PCR, yet TCRdb's version contains in-frame clones alone and is incomplete. The data show 2,500,000 or so clones, under 95% seen once. Sequences were obtained from naive CD4+ T cells from PBMCs. Every receptor here comes from a man younger than 35 in good health. Some clones in this sample may be carry-over from other donors' samples. The CDR3 runs from the conserved cysteine through the conserved F or W. The D gene is left open where the match is weak.

TRBD1	TRBV19	TRBJ2-3	CASSIQGADTQYF	TGTGCCAGTAGTATCCAGGGGGCGGATACGCAGTATTTT
TRBD2	TRBV19	TRBJ2-5	CASSITSAQETQYF	TGTGCCAGTAGTATCACTAGCGCACAAGAGACCCAGTACTTC
TRBD1	TRBV18	TRBJ2-1	CASSPQTGYNEQFF	TGTGCCAGCTCACCTCAGACAGGGTACAATGAGCAGTTCTTC
.	TRBV4-2	TRBJ2-1	CASSPGDAYNEQFF	TGTGCCAGCAGCCCCGGGGACGCCTACAATGAGCAGTTCTTC
TRBD1	TRBV5-4	TRBJ1-6	CASSSRDRSGSPLHF	TGTGCCAGCAGCTCCCGGGACAGGTCGGGATCACCCCTCCACTTT
.	TRBV11-2	TRBJ2-4	CASSFLAKNIQYF	TGTGCCAGCAGCTTCCTAGCCAAAAACATTCAGTACTTC
TRBD1	TRBV7-2	TRBJ1-2	CASSLAGGDYGYTF	TGTGCCAGCAGCTTAGCAGGGGGCGACTATGGCTACACCTTC
.	TRBV18	TRBJ1-6	CASSPGVNSPLHF	TGTGCCAGCTCACCAGGGGTAAATTCACCCCTCCACTTT
.	TRBV7-2	TRBJ2-3	CASSFRPGHTDTQYF	TGTGCCAGCAGCTTTAGGCCGGGTCACACAGATACGCAGTATTTT
.	TRBV19	TRBJ2-1	CASSISGSSYNEQFF	TGTGCCAGTAGTATCTCCGGGAGCTCCTACAATGAGCAGTTCTTC
.	TRBV4-3	TRBJ1-3	CASSQDFRGITGNTIYF	TGCGCCAGCAGCCAAGATTTTAGAGGAATCACTGGAAACACCATATATTTT
TRBD2	TRBV15	TRBJ2-1	CATSRGSTSGTYNEQFF	TGTGCCACCAGCAGAGGATCGACTAGCGGAACCTACAATGAGCAGTTCTTC
.	TRBV28	TRBJ1-4	CASSLFEQRNEKLFF	TGTGCCAGCAGTTTATTTGAACAGCGTAATGAAAAACTGTTTTTT